What follows are 11 T cell receptor beta chains derived from one specimen sequenced in a study of T cell repertoires in cytomegalovirus infection. TCRdb independently ran MiXCR on the reads; one entry per CDR3 protein. The sample lists around 330,000 distinct CDR3 sequences, around a sixth occurring once. Sample: PBMCs. The receptors come from a human donor in good health (CMV status not recorded). Some clones in this sample may be carry-over from other donors' samples.

The V and J genes are TRBV20-1 and TRBJ1-1, with no clear D. The V and J ends lost 5 bases and 5 bases respectively, with 15 bases between them. The V gene's germline CDR1 is DFQATT and CDR2 SNEGSKA (reference sequence). There are 13 residues in the CDR3. CDR3 sequence (DNA): TGCAGTGCTCGGGTAATATCGGGAACTGAAGCTTTCTTT. It translates to CSARVISGTEAFF.

This clonotype was counted ten times or more. The chain employs TRBV28 and TRBJ2-2; TRBD2 matches 8 bases. CDR1 is MDHEN and CDR2 is SYDVKM in the germline V gene. V shed 6 bases, J shed 6 bases, and the junction held 12 bases outside the gene matches. CDR3 length: 16 amino acids. The CDR3 region is CASSTQGGGQPGELFF. The CDR3, as DNA: TGTGCCAGCAGCACACAAGGCGGGGGGCAGCCCGGGGAGCTGTTTTTT.

The J gene is TRBJ1-5, the V gene TRBV12-3 or TRBV12-4; tentatively, D is TRBD1 (5 bases). The ends were cut back, 6 bases at V and 1 base at J, with 13 bases in the middle. The CDR3 consists of 15 residues. CDR3 in amino acids: CASRRGATSNQPQHF. In nucleotides, the CDR3 is TGTGCCAGCAGGAGAGGGGCCACGAGCAATCAGCCCCAGCATTTT.

This clonotype was detected ten times or more. The chain joins TRBV6-2 or TRBV6-3 to TRBJ1-1; the D is unclear. Germline CDR1 reads MNHEY; CDR2 reads SVGEGT. Trimming shortened V by 8 bases and J by 5 bases, and 12 bases separated the two germline ends. The CDR3 is 12 residues long. This CDR3 is CASGRRKTEAFF. CDR3 DNA: TGTGCCAGCGGAAGGCGGAAAACTGAAGCTTTCTTT.

In its sample, this clonotype was seen many times. This rearrangement joins TRBV28 to TRBJ1-2; D is undetermined. This CDR3 has 15 residues. Germline V gene sequence: CDR1 MDHEN, CDR2 SYDVKM. The ends were cut back, 3 bases at V and 6 bases at J, with 17 bases in the middle. The CDR3 DNA follows: TGTGCCAGCAGTTTTGAGGCAGCCCGAGGGAATGGCTACACCTTC. This gives the protein CASSFEAARGNGYTF.

The DNA of the CDR3 is TGTGCCAGCAGCGGGTGGATCGGGGGCTATGGCTACACCTTC. This encodes CASSGWIGGYGYTF. The chain links TRBV27 to TRBJ1-2; TRBD1 might be the D (5 bases). Per the germline V gene, CDR1 is MNHEY and CDR2 is SMNVEV (reference sequence). V was clipped by 6 bases and J by 4 bases, with 15 bases between them. The CDR3 is 14 residues long.

This clonotype appeared many times. This chain links TRBV28 with TRBJ2-3; 13 bases agree with TRBD2. There are 14 residues in the CDR3. Germline V gene lookup returns CDR1 MDHEN and CDR2 SYDVKM. Trimming at V came to 6 bases and at J to 9 bases, leaving 6 bases not matched to a gene. The CDR3 DNA follows: TGTGCCAGCAGACCCGGGACTAGCGGGGTAACGCAGTATTTT. Translation: CASRPGTSGVTQYF. Combining the CDR3 with reference TRBV28 and TRBJ2-3 gives the whole variable domain DVKVTQSSRYLVKRTGEKVFLECVQDMDHENMFWYRQDPGLGLRLIYFSYDVKMKEKGDIPEGYSVSREKKERFSLILESASTNQTSMYLCASRPGTSGVTQYFGPGTRLTVL.

J is TRBJ2-7 and V is TRBV6-2 or TRBV6-3, with D perhaps TRBD2 (5 bases). Trimming took 8 bases from V and 3 from J, leaving 17 bases between them. The length of the CDR3 is 14 residues. CDR1 MNHEY and CDR2 SVGEGT come from the germline V gene. CDR3 sequence (DNA): TGTGCCAGCGCCCGAGGGATGGCAGGCTACGAGCAGTACTTC. Its protein is CASARGMAGYEQYF.

Regarding this clonotype: Given a much more abundant clone one base away, this may be a read error. CDR3 bases: TGTGCCAGCAGCCCGTGGAACACCGGGGAGCTGTTTTTT. Residues: CASSPWNTGELFF. This sequence joins TRBV5-6 and TRBJ2-2, with no clear D. Per the germline V gene, CDR1 is SGHDT and CDR2 is YYEEEE. Trimming cost V 4 bases and J 1 base, with 5 bases left between them. CDR3 length: 13 amino acids. The whole variable domain, remainder taken from reference TRBV5-6 and TRBJ2-2, is DAGVTQSPTHLIKTRGQQVTLRCSPKSGHDTVSWYQQALGQGPQFIFQYYEEEERQRGNFPDRFSGHQFPNYSSELNVNALLLGDSALYLCASSPWNTGELFFGEGSRLTVL.

Turning to this clonotype: The junction and the germline gene differ at one end; a read error may be behind it. The gene calls are TRBV18 and TRBJ2-3, with no clear D. The CDR3 contains 11 residues. CDR1 KGHSH and CDR2 LQKENI come from the germline V gene. In nucleotides, the CDR3 is TGTGCCAGCTCCCCACGGAATACGCAGTATTTT. Its translation: CASSPRNTQYF.

A word on this clonotype: A read error may explain this, as a much larger clone is one base away. This chain uses TRBV20-1 with TRBJ2-3, with D possibly matching TRBD2 (6 bases). Per germline, CDR1 DFQATT and CDR2 SNEGSKA (reference sequence). The CDR3 runs 15 residues. The CDR3 DNA reads as TGCAGAGCCTTCATAGGACTAATGAGCACAGATACGCAGTATTTT. Encoded protein: CRAFIGLMSTDTQYF.